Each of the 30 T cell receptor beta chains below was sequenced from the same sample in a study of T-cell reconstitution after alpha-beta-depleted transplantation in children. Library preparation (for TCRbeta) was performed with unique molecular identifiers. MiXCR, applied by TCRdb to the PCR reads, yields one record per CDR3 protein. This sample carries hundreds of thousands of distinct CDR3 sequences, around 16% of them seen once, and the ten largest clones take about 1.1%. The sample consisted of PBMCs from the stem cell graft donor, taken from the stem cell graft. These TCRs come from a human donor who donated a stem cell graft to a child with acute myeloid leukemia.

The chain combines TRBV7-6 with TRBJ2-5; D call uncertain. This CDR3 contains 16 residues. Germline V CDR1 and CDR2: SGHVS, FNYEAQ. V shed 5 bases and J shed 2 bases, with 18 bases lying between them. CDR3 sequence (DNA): TGTGCCAGCAGCCCCCTCCTTACCGGCCCTCAAGAGACCCAGTACTTC. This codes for CASSPLLTGPQETQYF.

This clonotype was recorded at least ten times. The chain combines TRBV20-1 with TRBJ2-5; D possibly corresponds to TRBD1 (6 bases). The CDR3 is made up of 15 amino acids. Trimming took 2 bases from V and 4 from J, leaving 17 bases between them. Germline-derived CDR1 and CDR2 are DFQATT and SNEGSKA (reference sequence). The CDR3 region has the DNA TGCAGTGCTAGATCCATCGCGGGCAGGGGAGAGACCCAGTACTTC. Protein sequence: CSARSIAGRGETQYF.

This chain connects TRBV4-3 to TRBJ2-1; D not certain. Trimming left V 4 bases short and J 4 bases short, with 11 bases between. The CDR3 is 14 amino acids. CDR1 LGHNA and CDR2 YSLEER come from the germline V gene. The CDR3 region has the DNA TGCGCCAGCAGCCCCTACGCACTATACAATGAGCAGTTCTTC. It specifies CASSPYALYNEQFF.

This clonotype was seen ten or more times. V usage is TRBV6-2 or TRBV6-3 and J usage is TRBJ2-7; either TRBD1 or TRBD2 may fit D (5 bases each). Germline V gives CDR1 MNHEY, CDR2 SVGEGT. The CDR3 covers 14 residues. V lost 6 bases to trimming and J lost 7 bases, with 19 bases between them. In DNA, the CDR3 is TGTGCCAGCAGCACCGGGACGAAAACGGGGGAGCAGTACTTC. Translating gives CASSTGTKTGEQYF.

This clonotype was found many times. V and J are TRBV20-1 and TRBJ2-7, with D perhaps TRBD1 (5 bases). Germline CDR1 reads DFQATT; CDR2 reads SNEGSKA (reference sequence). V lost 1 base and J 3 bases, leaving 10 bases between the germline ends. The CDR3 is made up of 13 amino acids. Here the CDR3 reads CSARVGQDYEQYV. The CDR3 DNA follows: TGCAGTGCTAGAGTGGGGCAAGACTACGAGCAGTACGTC.

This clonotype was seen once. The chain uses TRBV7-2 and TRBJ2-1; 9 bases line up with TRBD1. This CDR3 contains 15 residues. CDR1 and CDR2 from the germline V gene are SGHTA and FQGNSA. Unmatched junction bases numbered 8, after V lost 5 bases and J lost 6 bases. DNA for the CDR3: TGTGCCAGCAGCGGCCGGGACAGGGTATTCAATGAGCAGTTCTTC. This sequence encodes CASSGRDRVFNEQFF.

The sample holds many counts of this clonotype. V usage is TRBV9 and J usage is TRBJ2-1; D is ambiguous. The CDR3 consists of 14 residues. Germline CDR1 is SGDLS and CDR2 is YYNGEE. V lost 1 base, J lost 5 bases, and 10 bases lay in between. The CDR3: CASSVSNRDNEQFF. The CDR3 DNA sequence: TGTGCCAGCAGCGTAAGTAACAGAGACAATGAGCAGTTCTTC.

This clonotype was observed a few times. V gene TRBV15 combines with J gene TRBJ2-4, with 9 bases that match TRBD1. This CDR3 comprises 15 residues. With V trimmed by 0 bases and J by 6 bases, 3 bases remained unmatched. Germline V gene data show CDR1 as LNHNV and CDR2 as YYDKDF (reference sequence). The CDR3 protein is CATSRDRDRVNIQYF. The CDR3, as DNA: TGTGCCACCAGCAGAGACCGGGACAGGGTAAACATTCAGTACTTC.

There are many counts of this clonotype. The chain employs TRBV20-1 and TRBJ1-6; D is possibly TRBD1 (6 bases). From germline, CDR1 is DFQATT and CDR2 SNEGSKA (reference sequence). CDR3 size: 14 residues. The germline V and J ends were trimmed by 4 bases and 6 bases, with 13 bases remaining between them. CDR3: CSAKGQLSNSPLHF. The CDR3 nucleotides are TGCAGTGCTAAAGGACAGCTCTCTAATTCACCCCTCCACTTT.

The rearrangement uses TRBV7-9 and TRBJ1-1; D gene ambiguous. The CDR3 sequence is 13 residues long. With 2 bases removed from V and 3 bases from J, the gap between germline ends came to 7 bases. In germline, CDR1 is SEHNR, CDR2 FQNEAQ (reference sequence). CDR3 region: CASSLLGHTEAFF. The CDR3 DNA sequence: TGTGCCAGCAGCTTATTAGGGCACACTGAAGCTTTCTTT.

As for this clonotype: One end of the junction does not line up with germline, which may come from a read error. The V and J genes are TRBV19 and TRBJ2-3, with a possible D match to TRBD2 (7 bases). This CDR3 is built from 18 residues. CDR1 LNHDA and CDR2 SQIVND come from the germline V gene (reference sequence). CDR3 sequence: CASSTYPMGGAIGNTRYF. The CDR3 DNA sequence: TGTGCCAGTAGCACCTACCCGATGGGGGGGGCAATTGGAAATACGCGGTATTTT.

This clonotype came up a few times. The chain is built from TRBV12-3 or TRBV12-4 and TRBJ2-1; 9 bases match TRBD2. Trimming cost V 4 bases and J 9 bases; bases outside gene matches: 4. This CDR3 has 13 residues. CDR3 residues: CASSYQRGAEQFF. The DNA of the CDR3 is TGTGCCAGCAGTTACCAGCGGGGGGCTGAGCAGTTCTTC.

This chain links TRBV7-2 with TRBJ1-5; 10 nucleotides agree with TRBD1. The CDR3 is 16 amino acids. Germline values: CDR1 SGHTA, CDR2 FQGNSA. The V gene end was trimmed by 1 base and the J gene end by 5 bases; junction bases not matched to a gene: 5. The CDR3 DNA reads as TGTGCCAGCAGCTTAGAAGGGACAGGGGCGGATCAGCCCCAGCATTTT. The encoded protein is CASSLEGTGADQPQHF.

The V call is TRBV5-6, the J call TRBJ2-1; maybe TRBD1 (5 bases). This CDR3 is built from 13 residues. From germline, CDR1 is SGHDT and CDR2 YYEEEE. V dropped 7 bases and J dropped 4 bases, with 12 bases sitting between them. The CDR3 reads CASSGSGYNEQFF. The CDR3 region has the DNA TGTGCCAGCTCAGGGTCCGGATACAATGAGCAGTTCTTC.

CDR3 sequence (DNA): TGCGCCAGCAGCCAAGGGACGGGAGGTAGTAATTCACCCCTCCACTTT. Translation gives CASSQGTGGSNSPLHF. The gene calls are TRBV4-3 and TRBJ1-6; D gene unclear. Trimming removed 1 base from V and 6 bases from J, with 13 bases in between. The CDR3 covers 16 residues. Per the germline V gene, CDR1 is LGHNA and CDR2 is YSLEER.

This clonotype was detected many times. The CDR3 DNA is TGTGCCACCAGCAGGGAGACCCCTAACTATGGCTACACCTTC. It specifies CATSRETPNYGYTF. This rearrangement joins TRBV15 to TRBJ1-2; unclear D gene. CDR3 length equals 14 residues. Germline V lookup: CDR1 LNHNV, CDR2 YYDKDF (reference sequence). Trimming removed 3 bases from V and 0 bases from J, with 8 bases in between.

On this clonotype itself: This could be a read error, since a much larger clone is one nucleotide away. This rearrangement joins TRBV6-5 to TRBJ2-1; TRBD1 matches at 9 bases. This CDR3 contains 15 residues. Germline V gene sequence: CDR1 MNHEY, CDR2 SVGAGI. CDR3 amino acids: CASSYRTGEKNEEFF. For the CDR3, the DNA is TGTGCCAGCAGTTACAGGACAGGGGAAAAAAATGAGGAGTTCTTC.

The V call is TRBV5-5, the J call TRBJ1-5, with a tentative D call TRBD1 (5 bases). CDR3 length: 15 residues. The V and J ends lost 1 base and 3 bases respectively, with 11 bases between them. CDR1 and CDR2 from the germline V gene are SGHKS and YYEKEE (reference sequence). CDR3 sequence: CASSLRMGDNQPQHF. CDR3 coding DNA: TGTGCCAGCAGCTTGCGTATGGGGGACAATCAGCCCCAGCATTTT.

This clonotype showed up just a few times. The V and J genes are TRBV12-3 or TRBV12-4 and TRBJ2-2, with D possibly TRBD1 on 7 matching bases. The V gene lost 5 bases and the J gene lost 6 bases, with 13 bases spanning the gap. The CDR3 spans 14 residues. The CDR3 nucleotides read TGTGCCAGCAGTCGCGGGACAGCGGCCGGGGAGCTGTTTTTT. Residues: CASSRGTAAGELFF.

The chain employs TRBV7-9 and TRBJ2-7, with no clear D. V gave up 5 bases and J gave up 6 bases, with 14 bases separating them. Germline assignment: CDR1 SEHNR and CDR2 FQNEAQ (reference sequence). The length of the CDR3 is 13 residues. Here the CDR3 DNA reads TGTGCCAGCAGCCAGATGGTGGGAAGCGAGCAGTACTTC. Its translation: CASSQMVGSEQYF.

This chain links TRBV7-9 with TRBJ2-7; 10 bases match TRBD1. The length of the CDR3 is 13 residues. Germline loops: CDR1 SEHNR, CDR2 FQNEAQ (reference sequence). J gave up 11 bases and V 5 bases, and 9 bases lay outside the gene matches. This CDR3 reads CASSPGQGTLEYF. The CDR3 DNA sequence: TGTGCCAGCAGCCCGGGACAGGGGACCCTCGAGTACTTC.

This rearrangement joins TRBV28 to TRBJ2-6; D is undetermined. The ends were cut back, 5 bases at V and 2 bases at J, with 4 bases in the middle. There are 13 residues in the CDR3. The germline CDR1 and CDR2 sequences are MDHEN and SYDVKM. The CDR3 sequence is CASSGAGANVLTF. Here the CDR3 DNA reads TGTGCCAGCAGTGGTGCTGGGGCCAACGTCCTGACTTTC.

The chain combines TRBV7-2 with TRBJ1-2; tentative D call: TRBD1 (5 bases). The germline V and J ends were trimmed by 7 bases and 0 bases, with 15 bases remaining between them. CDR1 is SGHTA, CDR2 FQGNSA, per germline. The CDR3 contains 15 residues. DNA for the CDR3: TGTGCCAGCAACGCTGCGACAGCGGCTAACTATGGCTACACCTTC. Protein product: CASNAATAANYGYTF.

The DNA of the CDR3 is TGTGCCAGCAGCAAGGGCCCGTGCCCACGTGGAGAGACCCAGTACTTC. Translation: CASSKGPCPRGETQYF. The chain carries TRBV21-1 and TRBJ2-5; TRBD2 was called by the table and not checked on the DNA. TRBV21-1 is a listed pseudogene. The CDR3 sequence is 16 residues long.

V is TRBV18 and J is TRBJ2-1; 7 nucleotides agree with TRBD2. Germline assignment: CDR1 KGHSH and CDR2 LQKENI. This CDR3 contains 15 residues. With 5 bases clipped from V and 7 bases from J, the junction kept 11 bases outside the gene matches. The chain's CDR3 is CASSSRGIRENEQFF. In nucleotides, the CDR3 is TGTGCCAGCTCATCGCGGGGGATTAGAGAAAATGAGCAGTTCTTC.

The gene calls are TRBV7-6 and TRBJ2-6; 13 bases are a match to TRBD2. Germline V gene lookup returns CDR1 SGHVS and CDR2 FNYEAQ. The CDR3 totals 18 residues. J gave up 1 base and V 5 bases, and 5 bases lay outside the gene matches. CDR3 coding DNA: TGTGCCAGCAGCGATAGACTAGCGGGGGGATCTGGGGCCAACGTCCTGACTTTC. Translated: CASSDRLAGGSGANVLTF.

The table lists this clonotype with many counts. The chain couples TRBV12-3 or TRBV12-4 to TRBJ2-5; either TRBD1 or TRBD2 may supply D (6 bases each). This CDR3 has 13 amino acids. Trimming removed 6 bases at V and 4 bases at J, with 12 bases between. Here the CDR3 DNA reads TGTGCCAGCAGGCTAAGGGGGGTAGAGACCCAGTACTTC. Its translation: CASRLRGVETQYF.

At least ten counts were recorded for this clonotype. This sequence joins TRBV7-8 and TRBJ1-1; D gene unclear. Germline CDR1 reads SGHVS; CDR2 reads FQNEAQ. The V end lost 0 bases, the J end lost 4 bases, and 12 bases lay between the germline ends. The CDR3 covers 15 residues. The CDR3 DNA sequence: TGTGCCAGCAGCTTAGCGGGCGGGGAGAGCACTGAAGCTTTCTTT. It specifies CASSLAGGESTEAFF.

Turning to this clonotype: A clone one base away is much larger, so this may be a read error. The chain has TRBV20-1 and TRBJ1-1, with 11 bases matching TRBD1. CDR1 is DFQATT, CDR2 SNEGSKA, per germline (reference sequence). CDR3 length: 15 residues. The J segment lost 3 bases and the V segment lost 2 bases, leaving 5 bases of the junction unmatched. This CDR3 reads CSARLMGQGDTEAFF. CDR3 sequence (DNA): TGCAGTGCTAGATTGATGGGACAGGGGGACACTGAAGCTTTCTTT.

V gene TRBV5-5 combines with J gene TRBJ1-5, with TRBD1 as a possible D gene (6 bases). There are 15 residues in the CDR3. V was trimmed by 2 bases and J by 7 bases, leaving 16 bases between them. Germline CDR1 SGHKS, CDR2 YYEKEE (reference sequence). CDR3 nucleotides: TGTGCCAGCAGCTTCCGAGGACAGAGTAACCAGCCCCAGCATTTT. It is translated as CASSFRGQSNQPQHF.